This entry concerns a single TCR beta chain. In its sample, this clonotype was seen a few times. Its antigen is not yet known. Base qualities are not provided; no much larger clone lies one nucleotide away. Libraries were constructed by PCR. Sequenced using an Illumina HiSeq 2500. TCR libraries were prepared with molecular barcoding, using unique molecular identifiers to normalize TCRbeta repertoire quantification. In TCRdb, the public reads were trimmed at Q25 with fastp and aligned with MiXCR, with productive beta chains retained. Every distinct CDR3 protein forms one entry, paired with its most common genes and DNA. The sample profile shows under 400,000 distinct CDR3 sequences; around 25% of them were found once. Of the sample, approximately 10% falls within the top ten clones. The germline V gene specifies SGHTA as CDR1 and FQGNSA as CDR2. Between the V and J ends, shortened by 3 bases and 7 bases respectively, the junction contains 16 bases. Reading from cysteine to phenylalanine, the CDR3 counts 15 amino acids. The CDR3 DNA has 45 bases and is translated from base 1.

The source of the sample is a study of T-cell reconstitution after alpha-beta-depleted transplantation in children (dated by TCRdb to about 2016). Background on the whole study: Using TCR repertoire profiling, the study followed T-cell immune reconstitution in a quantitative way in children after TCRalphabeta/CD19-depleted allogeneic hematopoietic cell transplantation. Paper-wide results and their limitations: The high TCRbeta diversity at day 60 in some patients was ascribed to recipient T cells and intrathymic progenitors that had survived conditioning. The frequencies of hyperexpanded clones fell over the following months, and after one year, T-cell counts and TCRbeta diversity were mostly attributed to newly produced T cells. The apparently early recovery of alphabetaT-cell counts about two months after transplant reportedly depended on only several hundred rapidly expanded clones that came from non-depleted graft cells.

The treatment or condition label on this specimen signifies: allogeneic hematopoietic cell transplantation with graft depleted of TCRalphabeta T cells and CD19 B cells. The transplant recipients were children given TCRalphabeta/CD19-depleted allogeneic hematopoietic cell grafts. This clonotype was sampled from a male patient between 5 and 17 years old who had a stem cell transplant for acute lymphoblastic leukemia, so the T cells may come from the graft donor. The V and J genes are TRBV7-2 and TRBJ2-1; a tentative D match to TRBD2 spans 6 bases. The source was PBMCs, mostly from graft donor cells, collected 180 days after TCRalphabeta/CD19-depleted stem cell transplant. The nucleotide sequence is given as TGTGCCAGCAGCTTGGGACTTACTCAGTCAAATGAGCAGTTCTTC. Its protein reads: CASSLGLTQSNEQFF.